This T cell receptor (beta chain) was identified in a study of T cell responses to AZD1222 COVID-19 vaccine. The CDR3 runs to 14 residues. Germline V gene data show CDR1 as GTSNPN and CDR2 as SVGIG (reference sequence). V lost 5 bases and J lost 4; bases outside the gene matches: 8. Sequencing used immunoSEQ multiplex PCR; TCRdb keeps in-frame clones, though not all of them. The data contain about 85,000 clones, approximately 90% of them singletons. The TCR comes from an adult in good health. Sequencing was performed on peripheral blood, taken on day 0 of AZD1222 vaccination. This chain connects TRBV30 to TRBJ1-2; TRBD1 agrees at 9 bases. The CDR3 here is CAWDTGGKIYGYTF. Written as DNA, the CDR3 is TGTGCCTGGGACACAGGGGGCAAAATCTATGGCTACACCTTC.